These 2 T cell receptor beta chains originate from one sample sequenced in a study of blood T cell repertoires in COVID-19. Sequencing used immunoSEQ multiplex PCR; TCRdb keeps in-frame clones, though not all of them. The table records about 120,000 clones, approximately 83% of them present only once. The sequenced material came from peripheral blood. The receptors originated from a man older than 75 with active or convalescent COVID-19.

V usage is TRBV7-8 and J usage is TRBJ1-6, with a possible D match to TRBD1 (6 bases). This CDR3 is 16 amino acids long. Per germline, CDR1 SGHVS and CDR2 FQNEAQ. Trimming stripped 6 bases from V and 5 bases from J, with 17 bases between. The CDR3 nucleotides read TGTGCCAGCAGGCGTGAAGGGGGTAATAATAATTCACCCCTCCACTTT. Its translation: CASRREGGNNNSPLHF.

The V gene is TRBV5-1, the J gene TRBJ2-7; the D gene is possibly TRBD1 (5 bases). Germline-derived CDR1 and CDR2 are SGHRS and YFSETQ. Deletions cut 1 base from V and 3 bases from J, with 11 bases between. This CDR3 has 14 residues. In DNA form, the CDR3 reads TGCGCCAGCAGCTTGCTGACAGAGCGCTACGAGCAGTACTTC. Residues: CASSLLTERYEQYF.